The T cell receptor (beta chain) described here comes from a study of OX40 agonist ivuxolimab in advanced cancers. Study details: Ivuxolimab was administered intravenously to patients at 0.01 to 10 mg/kg every 2 weeks. Study results and limitations: Fewer expanded clones were found on average in CD4+ than in CD8+ T cells. There was clonal expansion of CD4+ and CD8+ blood T cells by week 6 at 0.1 to 3.0 mg/kg.

Concerning this clone: Its antigen is currently unknown.

V lost 3 bases and J 7 bases, leaving 13 bases between the germline ends. This CDR3 is 13 amino acids long. Germline values: CDR1 LGHNA, CDR2 YSLEER. Patients with autoimmune history or systemic immunosuppression were excluded. Produced via immunoSEQ multiplex PCR; TCRdb's table is partial and in-frame only. The sample lists tens of thousands of clones, 84% occurring once. The clonotype originates from an adult with an advanced solid tumor such as melanoma, head and neck, liver or kidney cancer. The sample here was CD4+ or CD8+ T cells sorted from blood, taken in a trial of the OX40 agonist ivuxolimab. J is TRBJ2-7 and V is TRBV4-3; D is ambiguous. The DNA of the CDR3 is TGCGCCAGCAGCCAGAGACGGGTAGGGGAGCAGTACTTC. Translating gives CASSQRRVGEQYF.